This T cell receptor beta chain was recovered during a study of CD8 T cells in ankylosing spondylitis. Regarding the study as a whole: Earlier literature documents some of the motif variants in reactive arthritis synovial fluid and blood. Typical of ankylosing spondylitis blood, it appeared, was a TCR beta motif of roughly eight highly homologous variants. As for the disease-linked clones, they showed a CD8+ phenotype and occurred at relatively low frequencies in peripheral blood.

5'-RACE, quantitative and with molecular barcodes, yielded the TCR beta libraries. TCRdb used MiXCR to reprocess the 5' RACE reads, holding one entry per CDR3 protein. The profile shows around 770,000 distinct CDR3 sequences, about 11% of them singletons. The germline gives CDR1 MNHEY, CDR2 SVGEGT. This CDR3 comprises 13 residues. Trimming removed 8 bases at V and 7 bases at J, with 15 bases between. In its sample, this clonotype was seen a few times. Its antigen is unknown. The source of this sequence is a male donor with ankylosing spondylitis. Sequencing input: blood, either unsorted or a sorted T cell fraction (not recorded which). This chain connects TRBV6-2 or TRBV6-3 to TRBJ1-5; a possible D gene is TRBD1 (5 bases). The CDR3, as DNA: TGTGCCAGCGGGCCCAGGGTGAGGCAGCCCCAGCATTTT. Its translation: CASGPRVRQPQHF.